What follows are 13 T cell receptor beta chains derived from one specimen sequenced in a study of blood T cells in healthy people across ages. Using a J-beta primer mix together with a sample-barcoded 5' primer, a second PCR was run for roughly 6 to 11 cycles. TCRdb redid the calling of the 5' RACE reads with MiXCR, one entry per CDR3 protein. The repertoire holds approximately 800,000 distinct CDR3 sequences, with about half as singletons. Specimen: blood. Receptors were obtained from a man at least 80 years old in good health.

The V and J genes are TRBV5-1 and TRBJ2-7; 8 bases agree with TRBD1. CDR1 SGHRS and CDR2 YFSETQ come from the germline V gene. With 1 base clipped from V and 0 bases from J, the junction kept 9 bases outside the gene matches. CDR3 length equals 17 residues. The CDR3 DNA is TGCGCCAGCAGCTTGTCCCCGACAGGGGATCCCTCCTACGAGCAGTACTTC. Encoded protein: CASSLSPTGDPSYEQYF.

This clonotype was recorded many times. The chain combines TRBV5-1 with TRBJ2-5; TRBD1 is a possible D gene (6 bases). The CDR3 consists of 14 residues. V lost 2 bases to trimming and J lost 2 bases, with 10 bases between them. The germline CDR1 and CDR2 sequences are SGHRS and YFSETQ. This CDR3 is CASSFWTDQETQYF. In nucleotides, the CDR3 is TGCGCCAGCAGCTTCTGGACAGATCAAGAGACCCAGTACTTC.

This clonotype was seen only a few times. This chain's CDR3 is CASSLTSTSGSQYF. CDR3 in DNA: TGTGCCAGCAGTTTAACTAGCACCTCGGGTTCGCAGTACTTC. The V call is TRBV12-3 or TRBV12-4, the J call TRBJ2-7; tentative D call: TRBD2 (6 bases). The germline V and J ends were trimmed by 2 bases and 9 bases, with 17 bases remaining between them. The CDR3 totals 14 residues.

This clonotype appeared a few times. The V and J genes are TRBV5-4 and TRBJ2-7, with 16 nucleotides matching TRBD2. The germline V gene encodes CDR1 SGHNT and CDR2 YYREEE (reference sequence). The CDR3 runs to 15 residues. V trimming: 4 bases; J trimming: 6 bases; junction bases outside the gene matches: 4. CDR3 DNA: TGTGCCAGCAGCAAGGGACTAGCGGGAGGGACCGAGCAGTACTTC. Protein sequence: CASSKGLAGGTEQYF.

The sample holds a few counts of this clonotype. This rearrangement joins TRBV5-6 to TRBJ2-4; 11 nucleotides line up with TRBD1. The CDR3 extends over 13 amino acids. With 4 bases clipped from V and 8 bases from J, the junction kept 2 bases outside the gene matches. Germline CDR1 SGHDT, CDR2 YYEEEE. CDR3 in DNA: TGTGCCAGCAGCCGGGACAGGGGGGACATTCAGTACTTC. Its translation is CASSRDRGDIQYF.

J is TRBJ2-1 and V is TRBV7-9; D is perhaps TRBD2 (6 bases). CDR3 length: 18 residues. V lost 5 bases to trimming and J lost 10 bases, with 30 bases between them. From germline, CDR1 is SEHNR and CDR2 FQNEAQ (reference sequence). This CDR3 reads CASSPGSGAGLLAGEQFF. In nucleotides, the CDR3 is TGTGCCAGCAGCCCTGGCTCGGGTGCGGGTCTCCTGGCGGGAGAGCAGTTCTTC.

The table lists this clonotype with a few counts. J is TRBJ2-2 and V is TRBV5-1; 7 bases line up with TRBD1. Trimming at V came to 7 bases and at J to 5 bases, leaving 14 bases not matched to a gene. The germline V gene encodes CDR1 SGHRS and CDR2 YFSETQ. The CDR3 has 16 residues. The CDR3 DNA follows: TGCGCCAGCCTCCAGAGGGGGCCTTTTGGAACCGGGGAGCTGTTTTTT. This translates into CASLQRGPFGTGELFF.

This clonotype came up once. This chain uses TRBV7-9 with TRBJ2-4; 7 nucleotides align to TRBD2. With the DNA end fitting TRBJ2-7 better, the J assignment may be wrong. Germline CDR1 reads SEHNR; CDR2 reads FQNEAQ (reference sequence). The CDR3 has 14 amino acids. The CDR3 loop reads CASSPGTTPYEQYF. CDR3 DNA: TGTGCCAGCAGCCCTGGGACTACTCCCTACGAGCAGTACTTC.

The V gene is TRBV5-1, the J gene TRBJ1-1; TRBD1 is a possible D gene (6 bases). The CDR3 runs 15 residues. V was pared by 0 bases and J by 4 bases, with 13 bases between. In germline, CDR1 is SGHRS, CDR2 YFSETQ. CDR3 in amino acids: CASSLVSGTPTEAFF. The CDR3 coding sequence is TGCGCCAGCAGCTTGGTATCCGGGACACCCACTGAAGCTTTCTTT.

The CDR3: CASSLSRGHQPQHF. CDR3 nucleotides: TGTGCCAGCAGCTTAAGTAGGGGCCATCAGCCCCAGCATTTT. J is TRBJ1-5 and V is TRBV7-3; D may be TRBD1 (5 bases). The CDR3 is 14 residues long. Trimming left V 1 base short and J 5 bases short, with 9 bases between. The germline V gene encodes CDR1 SGHTA and CDR2 FQGTGA.

This sequence joins TRBV20-1 and TRBJ2-1; D unclear. The CDR3 totals 13 residues. Trimming stripped 5 bases from V and 6 bases from J, with 14 bases between. Germline V gene data show CDR1 as DFQATT and CDR2 as SNEGSKA (reference sequence). CDR3 protein: CSAAKGSTNEQFF. The CDR3 DNA reads TGCAGTGCTGCTAAAGGAAGCACCAATGAGCAGTTCTTC.

The V call is TRBV7-2, the J call TRBJ2-4; no firm D call. Trimming took off 1 base at V and 13 bases at J, with 17 bases between the two ends. Germline values: CDR1 SGHTA, CDR2 FQGNSA. The CDR3 spans 14 residues. The CDR3 region is CASSLGPLLNEQYF. In DNA, the CDR3 is TGTGCCAGCAGCTTAGGTCCCCTGCTGAATGAGCAGTACTTC.

The V and J genes are TRBV7-2 and TRBJ2-5, with unresolved D. Between the trimmed V and J ends, which lost 1 base and 5 bases, there was a span of 14 bases. CDR1 SGHTA and CDR2 FQGNSA come from the germline V gene. CDR3 length: 15 residues. CDR3 coding DNA: TGTGCCAGCAGCTTAGTTGGGCGGATTGAGGAGACCCAGTACTTC. Amino acid sequence: CASSLVGRIEETQYF.